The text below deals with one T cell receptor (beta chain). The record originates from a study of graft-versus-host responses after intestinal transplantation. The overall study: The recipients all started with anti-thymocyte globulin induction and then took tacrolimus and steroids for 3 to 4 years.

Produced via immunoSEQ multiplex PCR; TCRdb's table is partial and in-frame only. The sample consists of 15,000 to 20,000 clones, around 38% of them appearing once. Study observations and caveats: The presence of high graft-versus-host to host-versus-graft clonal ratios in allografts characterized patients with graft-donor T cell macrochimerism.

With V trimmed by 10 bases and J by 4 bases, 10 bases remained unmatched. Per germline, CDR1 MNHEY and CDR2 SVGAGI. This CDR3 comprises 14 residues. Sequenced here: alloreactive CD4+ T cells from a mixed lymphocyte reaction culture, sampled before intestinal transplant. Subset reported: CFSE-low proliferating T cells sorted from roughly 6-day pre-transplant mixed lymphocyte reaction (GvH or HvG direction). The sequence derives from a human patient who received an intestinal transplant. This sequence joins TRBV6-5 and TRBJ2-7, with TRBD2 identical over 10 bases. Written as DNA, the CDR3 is TGTGCCACCAAACCGGGACTAGCGCCGTACGAGCAGTACTTC. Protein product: CATKPGLAPYEQYF.